These 4 T cell receptor beta chains originate from one sample sequenced in a study of cytomegalovirus exposure and HLA in healthy donors. Sequencing was performed with immunoSEQ multiplex PCR; in TCRdb, only in-frame clones are kept and a portion is missing. The table lists about 140,000 clones, roughly 87% of them singletons, with roughly 4.3% in the top ten. Material for sequencing was PBMCs. All receptors derive from a man in his late teens or twenties in good health and CMV-seropositive.

This clone was observed a handful of times. The chain links TRBV6-6 to TRBJ1-4; 10 nucleotides align to TRBD1. V was pared by 11 bases and J by 8 bases, with 5 bases of the junction left unmatched. Per germline, CDR1 MNHNY and CDR2 SVGAGI (reference sequence). CDR3 length: 12 amino acids. The CDR3 sequence: CAGRDRGEKLFF. The CDR3, as DNA: TGTGCCGGGAGGGACAGGGGCGAAAAACTGTTTTTT.

The rearrangement links TRBV27 to TRBJ2-3, with 7 bases aligning to TRBD2. Per germline, CDR1 MNHEY and CDR2 SMNVEV (reference sequence). The junction had 5 bases not matched to a gene; V was cut back by 8 bases and J by 0 bases. The CDR3 is 14 residues long. The CDR3 region is CASGSGTSTDTQYF. The CDR3 region has the DNA TGTGCCAGCGGGAGCGGGACTAGCACAGATACGCAGTATTTT.

The chain employs TRBV15 and TRBJ1-5; possibly TRBD1 for D (6 bases). The V gene's germline CDR1 is LNHNV and CDR2 YYDKDF (reference sequence). With 0 bases removed from V and 7 bases from J, the gap between germline ends came to 13 bases. The CDR3 is made up of 15 amino acids. As DNA, the CDR3 is TGTGCCACCAGCAGAGATACAGGGAGAGTCCAGCCCCAGCATTTT. It translates to CATSRDTGRVQPQHF. The full variable domain, completed using reference TRBV15 and TRBJ1-5, is DAMVIQNPRYQVTQFGKPVTLSCSQTLNHNVMYWYQQKSSQAPKLLFHYYDKDFNNEADTPDNFQSRRPNTSFCFLDIRSPGLGDTAMYLCATSRDTGRVQPQHFGDGTRLSIL.

This chain links TRBV7-3 with TRBJ2-7; no definite D call. The CDR3 covers 12 residues. V was shortened by 6 bases and J by 0 bases, with 6 bases between the two germline ends. Germline-derived CDR1 and CDR2 are SGHTA and FQGTGA. Written as DNA, the CDR3 is TGTGCCAGCAGGGCAAGCTCCTACGAGCAGTACTTC. It specifies CASRASSYEQYF.